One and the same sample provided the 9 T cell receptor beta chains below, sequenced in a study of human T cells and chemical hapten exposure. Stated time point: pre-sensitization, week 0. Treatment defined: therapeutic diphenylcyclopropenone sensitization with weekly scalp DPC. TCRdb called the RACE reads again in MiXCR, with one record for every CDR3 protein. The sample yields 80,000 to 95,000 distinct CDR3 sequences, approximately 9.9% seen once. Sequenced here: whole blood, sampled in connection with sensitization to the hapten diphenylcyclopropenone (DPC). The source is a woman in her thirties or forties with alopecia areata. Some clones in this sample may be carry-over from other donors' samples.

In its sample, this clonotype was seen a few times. In DNA, the CDR3 is TGTGCCAGCAGCTCTGGACAGGGGAGCAAGCAGTACTTC. This sequence encodes CASSSGQGSKQYF. The chain uses TRBV7-9 and TRBJ2-7; 9 positions agree with TRBD1. Germline V gives CDR1 SEHNR, CDR2 FQNEAQ (reference sequence). Trimming removed 4 bases from V and 8 bases from J; junction bases left unmatched: 6. The CDR3 is 13 residues long.

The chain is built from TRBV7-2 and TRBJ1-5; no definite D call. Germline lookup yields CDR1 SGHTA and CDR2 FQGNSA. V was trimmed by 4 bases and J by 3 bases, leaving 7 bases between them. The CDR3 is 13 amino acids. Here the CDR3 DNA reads TGTGCCAGCAGCTCGGCGAACAATCAGCCCCAGCATTTT. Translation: CASSSANNQPQHF.

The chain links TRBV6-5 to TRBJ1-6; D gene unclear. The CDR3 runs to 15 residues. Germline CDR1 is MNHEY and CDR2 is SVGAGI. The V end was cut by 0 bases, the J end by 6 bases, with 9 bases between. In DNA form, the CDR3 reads TGTGCCAGCAGTTACTCATTTAGCGGTAATTCACCCCTCCACTTT. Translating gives CASSYSFSGNSPLHF.

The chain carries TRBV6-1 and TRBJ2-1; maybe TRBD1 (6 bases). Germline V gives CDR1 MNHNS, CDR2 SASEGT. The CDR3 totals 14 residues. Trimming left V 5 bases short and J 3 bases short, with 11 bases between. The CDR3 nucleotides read TGTGCCAGCAGTTCCGGACAGCTCTACAATGAGCAGTTCTTC. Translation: CASSSGQLYNEQFF.

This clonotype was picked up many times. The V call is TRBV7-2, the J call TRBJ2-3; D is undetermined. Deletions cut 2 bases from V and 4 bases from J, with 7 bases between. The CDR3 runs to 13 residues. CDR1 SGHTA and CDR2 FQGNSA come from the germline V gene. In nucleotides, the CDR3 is TGTGCCAGCAGCTTACTTAACGCAGATACGCAGTATTTT. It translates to CASSLLNADTQYF.

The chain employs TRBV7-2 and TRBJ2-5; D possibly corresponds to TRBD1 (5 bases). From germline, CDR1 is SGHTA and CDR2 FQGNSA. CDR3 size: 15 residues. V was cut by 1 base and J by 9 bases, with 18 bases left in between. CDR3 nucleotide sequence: TGTGCCAGCAGCTTAGTTGTGGGGCCCCCTTTGTCCCAGTACTTC. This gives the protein CASSLVVGPPLSQYF.

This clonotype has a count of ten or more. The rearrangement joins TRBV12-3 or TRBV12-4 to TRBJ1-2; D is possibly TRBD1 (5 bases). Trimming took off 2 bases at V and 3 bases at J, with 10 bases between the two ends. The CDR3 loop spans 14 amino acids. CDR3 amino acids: CASSLFLGDYGYTF. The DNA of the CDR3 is TGTGCCAGCAGTTTATTCCTGGGGGACTATGGCTACACCTTC.

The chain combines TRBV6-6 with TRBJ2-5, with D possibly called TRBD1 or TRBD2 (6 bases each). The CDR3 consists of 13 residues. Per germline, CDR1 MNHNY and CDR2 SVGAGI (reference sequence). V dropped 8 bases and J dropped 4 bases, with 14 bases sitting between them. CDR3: CASLNRGAETQYF. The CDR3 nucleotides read TGTGCCAGCCTGAATAGGGGGGCAGAGACCCAGTACTTC.

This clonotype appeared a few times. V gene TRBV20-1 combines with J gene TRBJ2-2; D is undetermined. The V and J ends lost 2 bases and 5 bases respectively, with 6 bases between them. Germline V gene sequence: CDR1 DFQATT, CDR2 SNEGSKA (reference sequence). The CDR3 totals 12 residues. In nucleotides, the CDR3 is TGCAGTGCTAGAATGTGGACCGGGGAGCTGTTTTTT. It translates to CSARMWTGELFF.